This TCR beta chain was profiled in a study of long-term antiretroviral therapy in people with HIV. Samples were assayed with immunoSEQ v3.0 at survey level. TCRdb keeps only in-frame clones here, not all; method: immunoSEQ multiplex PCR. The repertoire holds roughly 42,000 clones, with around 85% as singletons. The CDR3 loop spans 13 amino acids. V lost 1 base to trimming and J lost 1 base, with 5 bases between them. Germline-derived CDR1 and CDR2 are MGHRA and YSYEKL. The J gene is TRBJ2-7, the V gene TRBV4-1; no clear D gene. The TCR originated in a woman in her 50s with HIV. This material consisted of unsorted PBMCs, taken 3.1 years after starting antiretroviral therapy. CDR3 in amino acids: CASSQGGSYEQYF. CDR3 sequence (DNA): TGCGCCAGCAGCCAAGGTGGGTCCTACGAGCAGTACTTC.